The 32 T cell receptor beta chains listed next were all sequenced from one sample in a study of blood T cell repertoires in COVID-19. Method: immunoSEQ multiplex PCR; TCRdb's copy keeps in-frame clones and lacks some. The table includes some 150,000 clones, 89% detected once. Sequenced: peripheral blood. These receptor sequences come from a human donor in a cohort sampled during active COVID-19.

This rearrangement joins TRBV12-3 or TRBV12-4 to TRBJ1-1, with D uncertain. Trimming cost V 5 bases and J 6 bases, with 13 bases left between them. This CDR3 spans 13 amino acids. CDR3 region: CASSVAGTPEAFF. CDR3 nucleotides: TGTGCCAGCAGTGTGGCGGGTACCCCTGAAGCTTTCTTT.

This clone has a handful of counts. The chain employs TRBV6-2 or TRBV6-3 and TRBJ1-5, with D perhaps matching TRBD1 (6 bases). This CDR3 comprises 15 residues. CDR1 MNHEY and CDR2 SVGEGT come from the germline V gene. The V gene lost 0 bases and the J gene lost 2 bases, with 8 bases spanning the gap. The CDR3, as DNA: TGTGCCAGCAGTTACTCGAGACAGGGCAATCAGCCCCAGCATTTT. It encodes CASSYSRQGNQPQHF.

J is TRBJ1-3 and V is TRBV30; no definite D call. The CDR3 is 13 amino acids. Germline V gives CDR1 GTSNPN, CDR2 SVGIG (reference sequence). The CDR3 DNA is TGTGCGGTGGACCGCGGGGTCGGAAACACCATATATTTT. Its protein product is CAVDRGVGNTIYF.

The chain links TRBV4-1 to TRBJ2-1, with TRBD1 as a possible D gene (6 bases). V lost 2 bases to trimming and J lost 5 bases, with 16 bases between them. CDR1 is MGHRA and CDR2 is YSYEKL in the germline V gene. This CDR3 has 16 amino acids. In DNA, the CDR3 is TGCGCCAGCAGCCAATTAACAGGGTCCGTTGACAATGAGCAGTTCTTC. This gives the protein CASSQLTGSVDNEQFF.

The chain carries TRBV9 and TRBJ2-2; 7 positions agree with TRBD2. The germline CDR1 and CDR2 sequences are SGDLS and YYNGEE. V was clipped by 4 bases and J by 3 bases; unmatched bases: 12. The CDR3 length is 17 residues. The CDR3 loop is CASSSTTSAGYTGELFF. In DNA, the CDR3 is TGTGCCAGCAGCTCAACTACGTCAGCGGGGTACACCGGGGAGCTGTTTTTT.

The V and J genes are TRBV28 and TRBJ1-2; TRBD1 is a possible D gene (6 bases). Per germline, CDR1 MDHEN and CDR2 SYDVKM. The CDR3 contains 14 residues. Trimming removed 6 bases at V and 3 bases at J, with 14 bases between. The CDR3 protein is CASSSVQGDYGYTF. The DNA for the CDR3 is TGTGCCAGCAGCTCAGTACAGGGAGACTATGGCTACACCTTC.

The chain carries TRBV10-3 and TRBJ2-3, with 12 nucleotides matching TRBD2. The ends lost 0 bases at V and 6 bases at J; junction bases unmatched: 7. The CDR3 spans 17 residues. Per the germline V gene, CDR1 is ENHRY and CDR2 is SYGVKD. The DNA of the CDR3 is TGTGCCATCAGTGAGTCCTCTAGCGGGGGGGCCTTGGATACGCAGTATTTT. Translating it yields CAISESSSGGALDTQYF.

The rearrangement joins TRBV5-4 to TRBJ1-1; D unclear. V lost 6 bases, J lost 0 bases, and 12 bases lay in between. The V gene's germline CDR1 is SGHNT and CDR2 YYREEE (reference sequence). This CDR3 contains 14 residues. CDR3 loop: CASTSGLLNTEAFF. CDR3 bases: TGTGCCAGCACCTCAGGACTTCTGAACACTGAAGCTTTCTTT. The full variable domain, with the rest looked up from reference TRBV5-4 and TRBJ1-1, is ETGVTQSPTHLIKTRGQQVTLRCSSQSGHNTVSWYQQALGQGPQFIFQYYREEENGRGNFPPRFSGLQFPNYSSELNVNALELDDSALYLCASTSGLLNTEAFFGQGTRLTVV.

The rearrangement uses TRBV5-1 and TRBJ2-5, with D tentatively TRBD2 (6 bases). The germline V gene encodes CDR1 SGHRS and CDR2 YFSETQ. The germline V and J ends were trimmed by 0 bases and 0 bases, with 9 bases remaining between them. The CDR3 has 15 residues. Here the CDR3 reads CASSLAGTYQETQYF. The CDR3 DNA reads TGCGCCAGCAGCTTGGCGGGGACTTACCAAGAGACCCAGTACTTC.

V gene TRBV4-3 combines with J gene TRBJ2-2; 9 bases are a match to TRBD1. The V gene end was trimmed by 4 bases and the J gene end by 5 bases; junction bases not matched to a gene: 5. This CDR3 is 15 amino acids long. Germline V gene data show CDR1 as LGHNA and CDR2 as YSLEER. CDR3 in DNA: TGCGCCAGCAGCCTGGACAGGGGTTATACCGGGGAGCTGTTTTTT. Translation gives CASSLDRGYTGELFF.

The V gene is TRBV7-2, the J gene TRBJ1-6; weak D call: TRBD1 (5 bases). Trimming took off 7 bases at V and 8 bases at J, with 18 bases between the two ends. Germline CDR1 is SGHTA and CDR2 is FQGNSA. This CDR3 has 15 amino acids. CDR3 protein: CASTQLGGHHSPLHF. CDR3 DNA sequence: TGTGCCAGCACCCAACTGGGCGGACACCATTCACCCCTCCACTTT.

This clone was seen a single time. The chain recombines TRBV7-3 with TRBJ1-1, with 8 bases fitting TRBD1. Germline V gene sequence: CDR1 SGHTA, CDR2 FQGTGA. Trimming at V came to 10 bases and at J to 4 bases, leaving 8 bases not matched to a gene. The CDR3 has 13 amino acids. Written as DNA, the CDR3 is TGTGCCACTTCAGGACAGGGTAGCACTGAAGCTTTCTTT. This codes for CATSGQGSTEAFF.

Concerning this clone: Other DNA sequences in the sample encode the same CDR3. The V call is TRBV9, the J call TRBJ2-3, with a possible D match to TRBD2 (6 bases). The CDR3 is 14 amino acids. V lost 1 base to trimming and J lost 0 bases, with 6 bases between them. Germline values: CDR1 SGDLS, CDR2 YYNGEE. This CDR3 reads CASSVRGSTDTQYF. As DNA, the CDR3 is TGTGCCAGCAGCGTACGGGGGAGCACAGATACGCAGTATTTT. Combining the CDR3 with reference TRBV9 and TRBJ2-3 gives the whole variable domain DSGVTQTPKHLITATGQRVTLRCSPRSGDLSVYWYQQSLDQGLQFLIQYYNGEERAKGNILERFSAQQFPDLHSELNLSSLELGDSALYFCASSVRGSTDTQYFGPGTRLTVL.

The genes are TRBV27 and TRBJ2-2; maybe TRBD1 (5 bases). Trimming took off 3 bases at V and 0 bases at J, with 11 bases between the two ends. Germline values: CDR1 MNHEY, CDR2 SMNVEV (reference sequence). CDR3 length equals 16 residues. CDR3 nucleotides: TGTGCCAGCAGTTTCGCAGGGTCAGCGAACACCGGGGAGCTGTTTTTT. Its protein product is CASSFAGSANTGELFF.

The chain combines TRBV15 with TRBJ1-6, with a possible D match to TRBD1 (5 bases). The CDR3 is 16 amino acids. V was trimmed by 5 bases and J by 6 bases, leaving 17 bases between them. Germline CDR1 and CDR2: LNHNV and YYDKDF (reference sequence). In nucleotides, the CDR3 is TGTGCCACCAGCCCCCATGGGGGACTCCTTAATTCACCCCTCCACTTT. It codes for CATSPHGGLLNSPLHF.

The rearrangement uses TRBV7-8 and TRBJ2-1, with 7 nucleotides matching TRBD2. The V segment lost 4 bases and the J segment 5 bases; nucleotides outside the gene matches: 5. The CDR3 totals 14 residues. Germline V CDR1 and CDR2: SGHVS, FQNEAQ. The CDR3: CASSSGLSHNEQFF. The CDR3 region has the DNA TGTGCCAGCAGCTCGGGACTATCCCACAATGAGCAGTTCTTC.

This chain joins TRBV7-9 and TRBJ2-1; 15 bases line up with TRBD2. The germline CDR1 and CDR2 sequences are SEHNR and FQNEAQ (reference sequence). The junction had 13 bases not matched to a gene; V was cut back by 6 bases and J by 4 bases. The CDR3 is 19 residues long. CDR3 sequence reads: CASSLPGLAGGRVYNEQFF. The CDR3 region has the DNA TGTGCCAGCAGTTTACCGGGACTAGCGGGGGGCCGGGTATACAATGAGCAGTTCTTC.

The chain employs TRBV3-1 (or the pseudogene TRBV3-2) and TRBJ2-3, with TRBD2 as a possible D gene (6 bases). With 0 bases removed from V and 2 bases from J, the gap between germline ends came to 9 bases. Germline V gives CDR1 LGHDT, CDR2 YNNKEL (reference sequence). The CDR3 sequence is 15 residues long. The CDR3 protein is CASSQDAGSTDTQYF. CDR3 DNA: TGTGCCAGCAGCCAAGATGCGGGGTCCACAGATACGCAGTATTTT.

The V call is TRBV19, the J call TRBJ1-6; no clear D. Trimming took 6 bases from V and 7 from J, leaving 13 bases between them. In germline, CDR1 is LNHDA, CDR2 SQIVND (reference sequence). The CDR3 loop spans 14 amino acids. DNA for the CDR3: TGTGCCAGTAGCTCCCGGGTATGGAATTCACCCCTCCACTTT. Its protein is CASSSRVWNSPLHF.

The chain recombines TRBV18 with TRBJ2-3, with D possibly being TRBD2 (5 bases). V lost 3 bases and J lost 0, with 10 bases in between. Germline V gives CDR1 KGHSH, CDR2 LQKENI. This CDR3 region has 15 residues. For the CDR3, the DNA is TGTGCCAGCTCACCCGGTCGGACTAGCACAGATACGCAGTATTTT. This sequence encodes CASSPGRTSTDTQYF.

V and J are TRBV27 and TRBJ2-2; 9 nucleotides line up with TRBD2. Looked up from germline, CDR1 is MNHEY and CDR2 is SMNVEV (reference sequence). The CDR3 is made up of 16 amino acids. Unmatched junction bases numbered 5, after V lost 1 base and J lost 5 bases. DNA of the CDR3: TGTGCCAGCAGTTTATACGCGGGGGGGATTACCGGGGAGCTGTTTTTT. Amino acids: CASSLYAGGITGELFF.

A single count supports this clone. The CDR3 nucleotides read TGTGCCAGTAAGGAGGGGTCCAGCACAGATACGCAGTATTTT. It yields the protein CASKEGSSTDTQYF. V and J are TRBV19 and TRBJ2-3, with D maybe TRBD2 (6 bases). V gave up 7 bases and J gave up 0 bases, with 11 bases separating them. Germline CDR1 is LNHDA and CDR2 is SQIVND (reference sequence). This CDR3 has 14 residues.

The chain is built from TRBV9 and TRBJ1-1; D remains ambiguous. The CDR3 has 14 residues. V dropped 3 bases and J dropped 2 bases, with 11 bases sitting between them. CDR1 and CDR2 from the germline V gene are SGDLS and YYNGEE. The CDR3 loop reads CASSALVSNTEAFF. DNA for the CDR3: TGTGCCAGCAGCGCCTTAGTGAGTAACACTGAAGCTTTCTTT.

This rearrangement joins TRBV7-9 to TRBJ1-1; 10 bases map to TRBD1. Trimming removed 6 bases from V and 5 bases from J; junction bases left unmatched: 15. The germline V gene has CDR1 SEHNR and CDR2 FQNEAQ (reference sequence). The CDR3 length is 17 residues. The CDR3 loop is CASRPGGTGVRITEAFF. As DNA, the CDR3 is TGTGCCAGCAGGCCAGGGGGGACAGGGGTTCGGATAACTGAAGCTTTCTTT.

The chain joins TRBV10-3 to TRBJ2-3, with 12 bases fitting TRBD2. The germline V gene has CDR1 ENHRY and CDR2 SYGVKD. The V segment lost 3 bases and the J segment 4 bases; nucleotides outside the gene matches: 5. The CDR3 runs to 16 residues. The CDR3 coding sequence is TGTGCCATCAGTGATCTGACTAGCGGGGGTGCAGATACGCAGTATTTT. Protein sequence: CAISDLTSGGADTQYF.

The V and J genes are TRBV5-8 and TRBJ1-1; no reliable D call. Trimming removed 2 bases from V and 3 bases from J, with 14 bases in between. The germline CDR1 and CDR2 sequences are SGHTS and YDEGEE. The CDR3 extends over 15 amino acids. This CDR3 reads CASSFGPGLDTEAFF. Written as DNA, the CDR3 is TGTGCCAGCAGCTTTGGTCCAGGATTGGACACTGAAGCTTTCTTT.

The chain recombines TRBV5-6 with TRBJ1-6; 10 bases map to TRBD1. Germline CDR1 reads SGHDT; CDR2 reads YYEEEE. V was pared by 3 bases and J by 10 bases, with 7 bases of the junction left unmatched. This CDR3 region has 15 residues. As DNA, the CDR3 is TGTGCCAGCAGCTGGCGGGACAGGGGAGGATCACCCCTCCACTTT. It is translated as CASSWRDRGGSPLHF.

The chain recombines TRBV4-2 with TRBJ2-5; 8 bases align to TRBD2. The CDR3 extends over 16 amino acids. CDR1 and CDR2 from the germline V gene are LGHNA and YNFKEQ. Germline trimming cut 4 bases from V and 1 base from J; bases unmatched to any gene: 8. The CDR3 spells CASSRGLGTSQETQYF. For the CDR3, the DNA is TGTGCCAGCAGCCGAGGACTCGGGACTAGCCAAGAGACCCAGTACTTC.

The chain links TRBV27 to TRBJ1-6; D uncertain. Trimming stripped 2 bases from V and 10 bases from J, with 12 bases between. CDR1 and CDR2 from the germline V gene are MNHEY and SMNVEV (reference sequence). This CDR3 has 14 amino acids. The CDR3 DNA reads TGTGCCAGCAGTTTACGCTCTATAACCTCACCCCTCCACTTT. Protein sequence: CASSLRSITSPLHF.

V usage is TRBV4-1 and J usage is TRBJ1-3; the match to TRBD1 covers 7 bases. J lost 4 bases, V lost 0 bases, and 9 bases had no gene match. The V gene's germline CDR1 is MGHRA and CDR2 YSYEKL. The CDR3 runs to 17 residues. This CDR3 reads CASSQDREGARGNTIYF. CDR3 DNA: TGCGCCAGCAGCCAAGATCGGGAGGGGGCAAGAGGAAACACCATATATTTT.

The chain recombines TRBV12-3 or TRBV12-4 with TRBJ2-5; perhaps TRBD1 as D (6 bases). The CDR3 is made up of 13 amino acids. The ends were cut back, 5 bases at V and 5 bases at J, with 12 bases in the middle. The CDR3 DNA reads as TGTGCCAGCAGTCCGGACAGTTCCGAGACCCAGTACTTC. Amino acid sequence: CASSPDSSETQYF.

The chain is built from TRBV27 and TRBJ1-1; D not resolved. The V end was cut by 4 bases, the J end by 4 bases, with 10 bases between. There are 13 residues in the CDR3. Per germline, CDR1 MNHEY and CDR2 SMNVEV (reference sequence). The CDR3 here is CASSSVPATEAFF. For the CDR3, the DNA is TGTGCCAGCAGTTCAGTACCCGCCACTGAAGCTTTCTTT.